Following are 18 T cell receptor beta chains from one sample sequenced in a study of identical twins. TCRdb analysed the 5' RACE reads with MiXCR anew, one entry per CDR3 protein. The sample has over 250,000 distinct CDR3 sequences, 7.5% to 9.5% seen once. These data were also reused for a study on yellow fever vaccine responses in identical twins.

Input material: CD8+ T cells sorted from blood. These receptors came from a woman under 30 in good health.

CDR3 nucleotide sequence: TGTGCCAGCAGTGAACGGAGCGGTCATGAGCAGTTCTTC. Amino acid sequence: CASSERSGHEQFF. This chain joins TRBV6-1 and TRBJ2-1; weak D call: TRBD2 (5 bases). The CDR3 is 13 residues long. Germline CDR1 is MNHNS and CDR2 is SASEGT. Trimming took 2 bases from V and 8 from J, leaving 10 bases between them.

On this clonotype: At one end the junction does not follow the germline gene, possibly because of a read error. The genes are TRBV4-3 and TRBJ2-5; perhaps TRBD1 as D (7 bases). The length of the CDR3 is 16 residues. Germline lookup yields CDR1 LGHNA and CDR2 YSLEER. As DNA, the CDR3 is TGCGCCAGCAGCCAAGATAAGGCCAGGGGGGTGGAGACCCAGTGCTTC. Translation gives CASSQDKARGVETQCF.

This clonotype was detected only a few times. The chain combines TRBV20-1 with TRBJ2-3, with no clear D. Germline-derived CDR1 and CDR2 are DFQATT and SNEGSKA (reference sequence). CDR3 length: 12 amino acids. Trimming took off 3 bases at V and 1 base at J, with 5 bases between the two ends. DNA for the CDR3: TGCAGTGCTAGCGATGGCACAGATACGCAGTATTTT. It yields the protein CSASDGTDTQYF.

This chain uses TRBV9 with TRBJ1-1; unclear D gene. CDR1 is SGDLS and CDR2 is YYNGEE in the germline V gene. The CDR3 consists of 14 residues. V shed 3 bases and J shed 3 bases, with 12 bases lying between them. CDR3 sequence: CASSASGTYTEAFF. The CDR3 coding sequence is TGTGCCAGCAGCGCCAGTGGAACGTACACTGAAGCTTTCTTT.

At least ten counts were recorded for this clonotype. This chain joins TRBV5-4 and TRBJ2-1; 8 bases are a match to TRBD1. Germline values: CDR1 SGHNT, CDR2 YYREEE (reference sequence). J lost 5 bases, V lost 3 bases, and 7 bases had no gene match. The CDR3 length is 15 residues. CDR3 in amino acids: CASSSPGQANNEQFF. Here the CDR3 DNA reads TGTGCCAGCAGCTCCCCGGGACAGGCCAACAATGAGCAGTTCTTC.

In DNA, the CDR3 is TGTGCCAGCAGTTTTAAGAACACCGGGGAGCTGTTTTTT. It encodes CASSFKNTGELFF. The J gene is TRBJ2-2, the V gene TRBV27; D is undetermined. V was shortened by 3 bases and J by 1 base, with 3 bases between the two germline ends. Germline V gene sequence: CDR1 MNHEY, CDR2 SMNVEV (reference sequence). CDR3 length: 13 amino acids.

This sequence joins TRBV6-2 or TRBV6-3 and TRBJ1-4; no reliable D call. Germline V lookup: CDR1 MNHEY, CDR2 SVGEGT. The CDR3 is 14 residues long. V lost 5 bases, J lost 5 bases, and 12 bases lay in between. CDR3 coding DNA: TGTGCCAGCAGTCTCACCCCCTTGAATGAAAAACTGTTTTTT. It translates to CASSLTPLNEKLFF.

In DNA form, the CDR3 reads TGTGCCAGCAGCCGCCCACTCCGGGGGGCTAATTTCAGCTATGAGCAGTTCTTC. Translation: CASSRPLRGANFSYEQFF. V and J are TRBV11-1 and TRBJ2-1; the D gene is possibly TRBD2 (7 bases). This CDR3 spans 18 amino acids. V gave up 5 bases and J gave up 8 bases, with 28 bases separating them. Germline assignment: CDR1 SGHAT and CDR2 FQDESV (reference sequence).

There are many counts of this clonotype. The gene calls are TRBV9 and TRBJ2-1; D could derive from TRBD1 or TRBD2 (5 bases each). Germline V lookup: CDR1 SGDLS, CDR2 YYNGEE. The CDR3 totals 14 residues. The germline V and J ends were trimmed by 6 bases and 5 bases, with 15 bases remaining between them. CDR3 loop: CASTKGTGNNEQFF. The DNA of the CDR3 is TGTGCCAGCACCAAAGGGACGGGAAACAATGAGCAGTTCTTC.

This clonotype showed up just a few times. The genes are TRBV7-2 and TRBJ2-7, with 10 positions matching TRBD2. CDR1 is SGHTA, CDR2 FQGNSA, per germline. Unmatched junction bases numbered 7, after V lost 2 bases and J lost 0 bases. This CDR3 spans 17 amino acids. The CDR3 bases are TGTGCCAGCAGCTTATCACTAGCGGGACTCATCTCCTACGAGCAGTACTTC. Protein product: CASSLSLAGLISYEQYF.

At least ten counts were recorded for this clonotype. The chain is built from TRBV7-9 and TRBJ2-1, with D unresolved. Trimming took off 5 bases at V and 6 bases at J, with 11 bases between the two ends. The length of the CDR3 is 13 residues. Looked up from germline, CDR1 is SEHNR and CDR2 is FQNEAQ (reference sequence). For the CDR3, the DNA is TGTGCCAGCAGCACTGGTAGGATCAATGAGCAGTTCTTC. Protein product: CASSTGRINEQFF.

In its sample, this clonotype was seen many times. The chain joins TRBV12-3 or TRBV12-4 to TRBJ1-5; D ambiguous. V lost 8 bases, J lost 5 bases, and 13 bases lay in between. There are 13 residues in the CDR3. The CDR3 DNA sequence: TGTGCCAGCGGGAAGGCGCTGGATCAGCCCCAGCATTTT. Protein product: CASGKALDQPQHF.

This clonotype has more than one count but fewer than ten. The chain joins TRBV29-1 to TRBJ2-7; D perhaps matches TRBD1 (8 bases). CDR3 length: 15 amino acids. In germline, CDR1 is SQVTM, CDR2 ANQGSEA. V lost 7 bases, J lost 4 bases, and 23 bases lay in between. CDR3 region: CSGIGEGQGAYEQYF. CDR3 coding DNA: TGCAGCGGGATTGGGGAGGGGCAGGGGGCTTACGAGCAGTACTTC.

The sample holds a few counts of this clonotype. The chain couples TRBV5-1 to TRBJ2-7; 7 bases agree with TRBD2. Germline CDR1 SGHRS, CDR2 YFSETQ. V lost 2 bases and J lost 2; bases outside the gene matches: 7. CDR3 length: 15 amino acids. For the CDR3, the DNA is TGCGCCAGCAGCTTTCCCGGGACTACCACCTACGAGCAGTACTTC. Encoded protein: CASSFPGTTTYEQYF.

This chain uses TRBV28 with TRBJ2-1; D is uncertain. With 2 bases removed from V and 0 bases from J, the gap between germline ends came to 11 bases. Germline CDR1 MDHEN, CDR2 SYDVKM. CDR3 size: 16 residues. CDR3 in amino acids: CASSLEQVHSYNEQFF. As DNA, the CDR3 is TGTGCCAGCAGTTTAGAGCAGGTTCACTCCTACAATGAGCAGTTCTTC.

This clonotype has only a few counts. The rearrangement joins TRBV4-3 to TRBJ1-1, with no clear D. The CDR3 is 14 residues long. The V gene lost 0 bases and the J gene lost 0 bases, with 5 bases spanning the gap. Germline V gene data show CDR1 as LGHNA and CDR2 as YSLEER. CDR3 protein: CASSQDRMNTEAFF. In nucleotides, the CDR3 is TGCGCCAGCAGCCAAGATCGCATGAACACTGAAGCTTTCTTT.

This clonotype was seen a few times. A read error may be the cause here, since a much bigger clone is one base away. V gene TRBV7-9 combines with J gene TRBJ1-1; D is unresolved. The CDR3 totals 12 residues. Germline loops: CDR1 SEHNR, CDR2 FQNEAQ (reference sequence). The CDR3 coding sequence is TGTTCCAGCAGCTTGGGGATTGATCGGGCTTTCTTT. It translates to CSSSLGIDRAFF.

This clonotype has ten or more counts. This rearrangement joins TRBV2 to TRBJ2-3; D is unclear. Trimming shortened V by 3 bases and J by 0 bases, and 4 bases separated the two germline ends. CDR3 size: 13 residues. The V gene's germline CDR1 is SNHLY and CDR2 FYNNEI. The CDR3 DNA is TGTGCCAGCAGTGACCCGAGCACAGATACGCAGTATTTT. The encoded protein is CASSDPSTDTQYF.